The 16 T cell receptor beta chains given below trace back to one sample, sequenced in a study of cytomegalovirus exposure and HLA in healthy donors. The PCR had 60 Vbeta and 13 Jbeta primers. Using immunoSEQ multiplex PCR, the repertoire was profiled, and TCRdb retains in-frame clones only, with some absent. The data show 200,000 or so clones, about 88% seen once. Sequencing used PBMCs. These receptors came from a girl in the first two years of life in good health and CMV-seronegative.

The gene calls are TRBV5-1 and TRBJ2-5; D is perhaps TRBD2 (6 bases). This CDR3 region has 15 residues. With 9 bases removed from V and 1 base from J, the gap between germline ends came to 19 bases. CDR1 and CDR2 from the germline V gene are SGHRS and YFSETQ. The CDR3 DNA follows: TGCGCCACCTCTTGGGGGGAGGCATCCCAAGAGACCCAGTACTTC. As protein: CATSWGEASQETQYF.

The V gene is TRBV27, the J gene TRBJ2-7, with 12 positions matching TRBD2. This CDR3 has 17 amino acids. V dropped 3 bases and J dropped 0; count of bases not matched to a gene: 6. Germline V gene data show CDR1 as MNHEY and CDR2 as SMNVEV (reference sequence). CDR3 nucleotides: TGTGCCAGCAGTTTTAGGACTAGCGGGATCAGCTCCTACGAGCAGTACTTC. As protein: CASSFRTSGISSYEQYF.

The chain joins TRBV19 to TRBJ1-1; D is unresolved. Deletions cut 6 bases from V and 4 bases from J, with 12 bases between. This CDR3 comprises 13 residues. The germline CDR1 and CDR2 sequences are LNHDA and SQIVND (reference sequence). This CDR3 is CASRARGRTEAFF. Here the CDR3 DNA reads TGTGCCAGTAGGGCGAGAGGGCGCACTGAAGCTTTCTTT.

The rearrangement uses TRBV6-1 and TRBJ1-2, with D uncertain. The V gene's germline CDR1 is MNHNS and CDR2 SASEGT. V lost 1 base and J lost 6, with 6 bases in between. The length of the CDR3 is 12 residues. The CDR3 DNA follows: TGTGCCAGCAGTGAAGTGGGCGATGGCTACACCTTC. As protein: CASSEVGDGYTF.

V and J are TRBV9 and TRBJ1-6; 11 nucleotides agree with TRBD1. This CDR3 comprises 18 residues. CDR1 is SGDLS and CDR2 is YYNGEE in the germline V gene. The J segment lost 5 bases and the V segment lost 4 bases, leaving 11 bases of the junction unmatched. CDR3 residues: CASSPGTGGPSDNSPLHF. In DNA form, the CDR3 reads TGTGCCAGCAGCCCCGGGACAGGGGGACCCTCAGATAATTCACCCCTCCACTTT.

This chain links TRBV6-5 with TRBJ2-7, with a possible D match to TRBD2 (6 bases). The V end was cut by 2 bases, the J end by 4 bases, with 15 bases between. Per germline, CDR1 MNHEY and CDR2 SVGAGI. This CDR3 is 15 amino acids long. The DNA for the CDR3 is TGTGCCAGCAGTTACGCACCCCCGGGAGAGTACGAGCAGTACTTC. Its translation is CASSYAPPGEYEQYF.

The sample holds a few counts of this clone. The CDR3 spells CASSGTRGSGNEQFF. The DNA for the CDR3 is TGCGCCAGCAGCGGAACCAGGGGGAGTGGCAATGAGCAGTTCTTC. The gene calls are TRBV5-1 and TRBJ2-1; 7 bases line up with TRBD1. Germline loops: CDR1 SGHRS, CDR2 YFSETQ. The CDR3 has 15 residues. The trim removed 4 bases at V and 6 bases at J, leaving 10 bases unmatched.

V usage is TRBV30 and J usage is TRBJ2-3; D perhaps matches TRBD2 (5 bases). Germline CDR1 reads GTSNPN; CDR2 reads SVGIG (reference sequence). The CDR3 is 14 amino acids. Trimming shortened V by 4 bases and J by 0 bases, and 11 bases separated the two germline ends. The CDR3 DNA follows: TGTGCCTGGACCGCACTAGGCAGCACAGATACGCAGTATTTT. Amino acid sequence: CAWTALGSTDTQYF.

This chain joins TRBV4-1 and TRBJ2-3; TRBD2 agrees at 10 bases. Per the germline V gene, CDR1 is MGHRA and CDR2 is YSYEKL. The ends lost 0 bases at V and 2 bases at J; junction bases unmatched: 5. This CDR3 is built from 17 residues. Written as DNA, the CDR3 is TGCGCCAGCAGCCAAGACGGTCTAGCGGGGGCCACAGATACGCAGTATTTT. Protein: CASSQDGLAGATDTQYF.

CDR3 amino acids: CASGSTRNEQFF. CDR3 bases: TGTGCTAGTGGTTCCACTAGAAATGAGCAGTTCTTC. The chain is built from TRBV12-5 and TRBJ2-1, with D possibly being TRBD2 (5 bases). Trimming took off 4 bases at V and 7 bases at J, with 8 bases between the two ends. Germline V gives CDR1 LGHNT, CDR2 FRNRAP. This CDR3 has 12 residues.

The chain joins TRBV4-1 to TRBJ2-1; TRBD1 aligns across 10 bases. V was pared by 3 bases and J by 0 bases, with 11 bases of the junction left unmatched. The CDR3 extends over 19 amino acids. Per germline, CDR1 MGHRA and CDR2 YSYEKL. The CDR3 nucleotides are TGCGCCAGCAGCCAGGGGACAGGGGCCGAGTTCAGCTCCTACAATGAGCAGTTCTTC. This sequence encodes CASSQGTGAEFSSYNEQFF.

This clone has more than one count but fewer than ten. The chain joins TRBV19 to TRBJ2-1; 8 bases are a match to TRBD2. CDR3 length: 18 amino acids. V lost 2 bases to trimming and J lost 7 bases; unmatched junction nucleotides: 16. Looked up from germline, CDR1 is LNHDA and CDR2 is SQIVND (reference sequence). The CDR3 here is CASSIRAGRAVLGNEQFF. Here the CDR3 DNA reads TGTGCCAGTAGTATAAGGGCCGGGAGGGCCGTTCTTGGGAATGAGCAGTTCTTC.

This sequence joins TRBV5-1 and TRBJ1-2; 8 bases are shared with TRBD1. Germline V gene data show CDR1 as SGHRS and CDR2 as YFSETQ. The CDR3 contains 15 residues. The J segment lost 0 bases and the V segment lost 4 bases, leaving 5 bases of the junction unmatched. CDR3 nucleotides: TGCGCCAGCAGCCAAATGGGACAGGCTAACTATGGCTACACCTTC. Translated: CASSQMGQANYGYTF.

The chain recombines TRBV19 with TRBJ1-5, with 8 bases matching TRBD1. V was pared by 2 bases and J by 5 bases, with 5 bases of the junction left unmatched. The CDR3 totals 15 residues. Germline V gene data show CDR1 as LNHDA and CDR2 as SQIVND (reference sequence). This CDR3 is CASSISGTGYQPQHF. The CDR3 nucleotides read TGTGCCAGTAGTATATCCGGGACAGGCTATCAGCCCCAGCATTTT. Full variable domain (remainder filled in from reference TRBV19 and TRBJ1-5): DGGITQSPKYLFRKEGQNVTLSCEQNLNHDAMYWYRQDPGQGLRLIYYSQIVNDFQKGDIAEGYSVSREKKESFPLTVTSAQKNPTAFYLCASSISGTGYQPQHFGDGTRLSIL.

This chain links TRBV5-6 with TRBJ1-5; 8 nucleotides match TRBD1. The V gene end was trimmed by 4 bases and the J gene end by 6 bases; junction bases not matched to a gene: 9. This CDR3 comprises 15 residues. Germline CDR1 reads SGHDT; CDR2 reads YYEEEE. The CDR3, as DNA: TGTGCCAGCAGCAAGGGACAGGATAGAGCTCAGCCCCAGCATTTT. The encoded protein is CASSKGQDRAQPQHF.

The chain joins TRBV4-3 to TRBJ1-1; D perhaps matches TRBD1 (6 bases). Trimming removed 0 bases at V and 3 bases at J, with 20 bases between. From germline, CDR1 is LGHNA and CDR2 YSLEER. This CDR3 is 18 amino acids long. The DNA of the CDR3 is TGCGCCAGCAGCCAAGAAGCCGCGGAGATAGGGGGTTACACTGAAGCTTTCTTT. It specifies CASSQEAAEIGGYTEAFF.